Described below is a single T cell receptor beta chain sequence and its context. The antigen is undetermined. This record comes from a study of blood T cells in healthy people across ages. Study observations and caveats: Long-lived donors exceeded aged donors in naive CD4+ cells and diversity. In these data, TCR beta diversity tracked strongly with naive T cell percentage.

Germline CDR1 and CDR2: DFQATT and SNEGSKA (reference sequence). Germline trimming cut 6 bases from V and 4 bases from J; bases unmatched to any gene: 9. The CDR3 sequence is 16 residues long. It was with a sample-barcoded 5' primer and a J-beta primer mix that a second PCR of about 6 to 12 cycles was run. All samples gave at least 2.5 million CDR3-containing paired-end reads. TCRdb reanalysed the 5' RACE reads using MiXCR and keeps one entry per CDR3 protein. The table shows 1,500,000 or so distinct CDR3 sequences, with roughly 43% occurring only once. This clonotype originated in a woman aged 18-29 years in good health. The rearrangement links TRBV20-1 to TRBJ2-3; 14 bases fit TRBD2. The sequencing sample was made of blood. DNA for the CDR3: TGCAGTGCCCCTCCAGGGACTAGCGGGGGCGCAGATACGCAGTATTTT. This encodes CSAPPGTSGGADTQYF.